These 21 T cell receptor beta chains originate from one sample sequenced in a study of beta chain features in type 1 diabetes (dated by TCRdb to between 2017 and 2018). Libraries were prepared through the immunoSEQ multiplex PCR assay. The entire amount of isolated RNA was reverse transcribed using the High Capacity cDNA Reverse Transcription Kit, so the sequenced TCRB transcripts were expressed ones. TCRdb holds this immuneACCESS table with in-frame rearrangements only. Some clones are missing; in checked studies, unresolved V genes explain under half, and the rest has no known cause. The sample profile shows some 220,000 clones; about a tenth of them were found once. 1% to 1.5% of the sample lies in the top ten. The sequenced material came from central memory CD4+ T cells from blood. These receptor sequences come from a man aged 18 to 30 in good health.

The chain uses TRBV6-6 and TRBJ1-1, with TRBD1 as a possible D gene (6 bases). This CDR3 has 16 residues. The germline CDR1 and CDR2 sequences are MNHNY and SVGAGI (reference sequence). Between the trimmed V and J ends, which lost 0 bases and 1 base, there was a span of 12 bases. The CDR3 here is CASSYSAGVGNTEAFF. The CDR3 coding sequence is TGTGCCAGCAGTTACTCGGCAGGGGTGGGGAACACTGAAGCTTTCTTT.

The chain carries TRBV18 and TRBJ2-1; no reliable D call. V dropped 3 bases and J dropped 2 bases, with 11 bases sitting between them. The CDR3 has 15 amino acids. The germline gives CDR1 KGHSH, CDR2 LQKENI. The CDR3 DNA is TGTGCCAGCTCACCTGGGGAAAACCCCTACAATGAGCAGTTCTTC. It is translated as CASSPGENPYNEQFF.

The gene calls are TRBV28 and TRBJ1-1, with D maybe TRBD1 (5 bases). Germline CDR1 is MDHEN and CDR2 is SYDVKM. This CDR3 has 15 amino acids. Trimming removed 3 bases from V and 0 bases from J, with 11 bases in between. The CDR3, as DNA: TGTGCCAGCAGTTTGTGGGGCAGCATGAACACTGAAGCTTTCTTT. Protein: CASSLWGSMNTEAFF.

The chain links TRBV14 to TRBJ2-5, with D perhaps assigned TRBD1 or TRBD2 (5 bases each). V was pared by 1 base and J by 2 bases, with 11 bases between. The length of the CDR3 is 15 residues. Germline loops: CDR1 SGHDN, CDR2 FVKESK. CDR3 protein: CASSQARGGQETQYF. CDR3 DNA: TGTGCCAGCAGCCAAGCTCGGGGCGGGCAAGAGACCCAGTACTTC.

This clone was detected a few times. The chain is built from TRBV2 and TRBJ1-5, with TRBD1 matching over 8 bases. This CDR3 has 14 residues. Germline CDR1 SNHLY, CDR2 FYNNEI. V lost 4 bases to trimming and J lost 7 bases; unmatched junction nucleotides: 6. In DNA form, the CDR3 reads TGTGCCAGCAGTGCAGGGGGCTTAGGACAGCCCCAGCATTTT. This sequence encodes CASSAGGLGQPQHF.

This clone was counted a few times. The rearrangement uses TRBV5-1 and TRBJ2-3, with TRBD2 matching 7 bases. V trimming: 3 bases; J trimming: 2 bases; junction bases outside the gene matches: 6. Per the germline V gene, CDR1 is SGHRS and CDR2 is YFSETQ. The CDR3 length is 15 residues. The DNA for the CDR3 is TGCGCCAGCAGCTGGAGGGAGGGCCTCACAGATACGCAGTATTTT. As protein: CASSWREGLTDTQYF.

There are a few counts of this clone. The chain carries TRBV28 and TRBJ1-2, with TRBD1 matching over 10 bases. J lost 9 bases, V lost 5 bases, and 15 bases had no gene match. From germline, CDR1 is MDHEN and CDR2 SYDVKM. The CDR3 has 16 amino acids. In DNA, the CDR3 is TGTGCCAGCAGTCCCCTTTACGGGACAGGGGATAGGAGCTACACCTTC. This codes for CASSPLYGTGDRSYTF.

There are many counts of this clone. This sample includes further DNA sequences coding for the same CDR3. V is TRBV2 and J is TRBJ2-5; TRBD2 is a possible D gene (5 bases). The V end lost 4 bases, the J end lost 5 bases, and 5 bases lay between the germline ends. This CDR3 region has 11 residues. Looked up from germline, CDR1 is SNHLY and CDR2 is FYNNEI. As DNA, the CDR3 is TGTGCCAGCAGTGGGGAGGAGACCCAGTACTTC. Encoded protein: CASSGEETQYF.

This clone was observed at least ten times. CDR3 loop: CAWSVWGGPRTHNEQFF. For the CDR3, the DNA is TGTGCCTGGAGTGTTTGGGGAGGACCCCGAACCCACAATGAGCAGTTCTTC. The J gene is TRBJ2-1, the V gene TRBV30; D possibly corresponds to TRBD2 (6 bases). Trimming shortened V by 0 bases and J by 5 bases, and 20 bases separated the two germline ends. This CDR3 region has 17 residues. Germline loops: CDR1 GTSNPN, CDR2 SVGIG (reference sequence).

The V and J genes are TRBV4-2 and TRBJ2-6; no firm D call. The CDR3 sequence is 16 residues long. V lost 1 base to trimming and J lost 0 bases, with 7 bases between them. CDR1 and CDR2 from the germline V gene are LGHNA and YNFKEQ. CDR3 sequence: CASSQGRTSGANVLTF. CDR3 DNA sequence: TGTGCCAGCAGCCAAGGTCGCACCTCTGGGGCCAACGTCCTGACTTTC.

The chain uses TRBV10-3 and TRBJ2-7; TRBD1 might be the D (5 bases). Trimming removed 8 bases from V and 5 bases from J, with 19 bases in between. The CDR3 totals 14 residues. Looked up from germline, CDR1 is ENHRY and CDR2 is SYGVKD. The CDR3 loop reads CAIAQGSDGDEQYF. The DNA of the CDR3 is TGTGCCATCGCCCAGGGATCCGATGGGGACGAGCAGTACTTC.

This clone was counted only a few times. V usage is TRBV19 and J usage is TRBJ2-3; D not certain. The germline V gene encodes CDR1 LNHDA and CDR2 SQIVND (reference sequence). The CDR3 spans 13 residues. The ends were cut back, 5 bases at V and 4 bases at J, with 10 bases in the middle. The CDR3 sequence: CASSPTRADTQYF. CDR3 DNA: TGTGCCAGTAGTCCAACACGGGCAGATACGCAGTATTTT.

This clone showed up many times. The chain joins TRBV7-2 to TRBJ2-7; D unclear. V lost 7 bases and J lost 3, with 13 bases in between. CDR3 length: 13 residues. CDR1 is SGHTA and CDR2 is FQGNSA in the germline V gene. Written as DNA, the CDR3 is TGTGCCAGCACCTCCGGTCCTGGCTACGAGCAGTACTTC. Translation gives CASTSGPGYEQYF.

The V gene is TRBV11-2, the J gene TRBJ2-5; maybe TRBD2 (6 bases). The germline V and J ends were trimmed by 0 bases and 7 bases, with 15 bases remaining between them. Germline V gives CDR1 SGHAT, CDR2 FQNNGV. The CDR3 length is 15 residues. The CDR3 here is CASSLDRGTPATQYF. As DNA, the CDR3 is TGTGCCAGCAGCTTAGATCGCGGGACGCCCGCGACCCAGTACTTC.

The V and J genes are TRBV4-1 and TRBJ1-2, with D unresolved. V lost 3 bases and J lost 2, with 4 bases in between. Looked up from germline, CDR1 is MGHRA and CDR2 is YSYEKL. The CDR3 is made up of 12 amino acids. CDR3 in DNA: TGCGCCAGCAGCCACGTAAACTATGGCTACACCTTC. Its translation is CASSHVNYGYTF.

This clone has more than one count but fewer than ten. The rearrangement uses TRBV5-4 and TRBJ2-1, with D hard to call. Trimming shortened V by 0 bases and J by 3 bases, and 7 bases separated the two germline ends. The V gene's germline CDR1 is SGHNT and CDR2 YYREEE (reference sequence). The CDR3 spans 14 residues. CDR3 sequence reads: CASSLGSNYNEQFF. For the CDR3, the DNA is TGTGCCAGCAGCTTGGGCTCTAACTACAATGAGCAGTTCTTC.

A remark on this clone: A read error may produce the germline difference seen at one junction end. J is TRBJ2-3 and V is TRBV29-1; no reliable D call. Germline V gene lookup returns CDR1 SQVTM and CDR2 ANQGSEA. The CDR3 runs 8 residues. The CDR3 bases are TGCAGCGTTGAAGTGAGCTCTTTT. Translation: CSVEVSSF.

The chain carries TRBV2 and TRBJ1-2, with 9 bases fitting TRBD1. The CDR3 runs 12 residues. V gave up 8 bases and J gave up 8 bases; unmatched junction bases: 6. Germline loops: CDR1 SNHLY, CDR2 FYNNEI. The CDR3 region is CASSGQGRGYTF. In DNA form, the CDR3 reads TGTGCCAGCTCCGGACAGGGGAGGGGCTACACCTTC.

This clone was observed a few times. The rearrangement joins TRBV30 to TRBJ2-1; 7 bases map to TRBD1. Germline V CDR1 and CDR2: GTSNPN, SVGIG (reference sequence). V gave up 4 bases and J gave up 4 bases; unmatched junction bases: 4. This CDR3 contains 13 residues. The CDR3 DNA is TGTGCCTGGACGGGACAGACATACAATGAGCAGTTCTTC. Translated: CAWTGQTYNEQFF. Complete variable domain (other parts from reference TRBV30 and TRBJ2-1): SQTIHQWPATLVQPVGSPLSLECTVEGTSNPNLYWYRQAAGRGLQLLFYSVGIGQISSEVPQNLSASRPQDRQFILSSKKLLLSDSGFYLCAWTGQTYNEQFFGPGTRLTVL.

This clone occurred a few times. V is TRBV28 and J is TRBJ2-5; TRBD2 aligns across 13 bases. The germline gives CDR1 MDHEN, CDR2 SYDVKM. The length of the CDR3 is 17 residues. J was trimmed by 3 bases and V by 6 bases; bases with no gene match: 10. CDR3 sequence: CASSPGGTSGIKETQYF. The CDR3 DNA reads as TGTGCCAGCAGCCCGGGGGGGACTAGCGGGATCAAAGAGACCCAGTACTTC.

This clone was counted only a few times. V and J are TRBV14 and TRBJ2-2; D is undetermined. V was clipped by 0 bases and J by 1 base, with 6 bases between them. The CDR3 length is 15 residues. Germline V gene sequence: CDR1 SGHDN, CDR2 FVKESK. The CDR3 region has the DNA TGTGCCAGCAGCCAAGATCGCCTGAACACCGGGGAGCTGTTTTTT. Translation gives CASSQDRLNTGELFF.